This record covers a single T cell receptor (beta chain). The CDR3 contains 14 residues. Unmatched junction bases numbered 3, after V lost 4 bases and J lost 5 bases. The V gene's germline CDR1 is MGHDK and CDR2 SYGVNS. TCRdb's copy holds only in-frame clones and misses some; the assay was immunoSEQ multiplex PCR. Of 150,000 to 200,000 clones in the sample, around 93% are singletons; the top ten hold 4.8%. The Seattle site enrolled patients during active infection and followed them longitudinally. This entry is derived from a study of blood T cell repertoires in COVID-19. Study details: Researchers got acute and convalescent COVID-19 samples from the United States, Italy and Spain.

The receptor's source is a man aged 30-40 years with COVID-19, enrolled during active disease. The sample taken for sequencing was peripheral blood. V is TRBV25-1 and J is TRBJ1-5, with 9 bases matching TRBD1. The CDR3 protein is CASSGDRDHQPQHF. In DNA, the CDR3 is TGTGCCAGCAGTGGGGACAGGGACCATCAGCCCCAGCATTTT. Based on the CDR3 plus reference TRBV25-1 and TRBJ1-5, the full variable domain is EADIYQTPRYLVIGTGKKITLECSQTMGHDKMYWYQQDPGMELHLIHYSYGVNSTEKGDLSSESTVSRIRTEHFPLTLESARPSHTSQYLCASSGDRDHQPQHFGDGTRLSIL.